What follows are 27 T cell receptor beta chains derived from one specimen sequenced in a study of Graves' ophthalmopathy and Graves' hyperthyroidism. Amplified TCR beta CDR3 regions were obtained using RNA transcripts as template. Second-round multiplex PCR came after a first-round RT-PCR that employed HTBI primers. One entry per CDR3 protein results from TCRdb running MiXCR on the multiplex PCR reads. The table includes about 700,000 distinct CDR3 sequences, about 41% detected once. The source material was peripheral blood. These receptors came from an adult man with Graves' ophthalmopathy.

The V call is TRBV10-3, the J call TRBJ1-2; the match to TRBD1 covers 8 bases. Germline V CDR1 and CDR2: ENHRY, SYGVKD. CDR3 length: 12 residues. J gave up 6 bases and V 8 bases, and 5 bases lay outside the gene matches. The CDR3, as DNA: TGTGCCATCGCTCCAGGGGGCGATGGCTACACCTTC. Translating it yields CAIAPGGDGYTF.

The count of this clonotype is one. The rearrangement links TRBV10-3 to TRBJ2-6; D unresolved. This CDR3 spans 13 amino acids. CDR1 and CDR2 from the germline V gene are ENHRY and SYGVKD. Trimming pared 6 bases from V and 0 bases from J, leaving 3 bases between. The CDR3 DNA follows: TGTGCCATCAGGTCCTCTGGGGCCAACGTCCTGACTTTC. Protein: CAIRSSGANVLTF.

This clonotype showed up just a few times. The rearrangement links TRBV4-1 to TRBJ1-4; D gene unclear. The V and J ends lost 4 bases and 5 bases respectively, with 11 bases between them. CDR3 length: 14 residues. Germline V gene data show CDR1 as MGHRA and CDR2 as YSYEKL. The DNA for the CDR3 is TGCGCCAGCAGCCCTGCATGGCAGAATGAAAAACTGTTTTTT. This gives the protein CASSPAWQNEKLFF.

This clonotype was counted ten times or more. This chain connects TRBV6-1 to TRBJ1-1; D may be TRBD1 (5 bases). Trimming cost V 8 bases and J 5 bases, with 18 bases left between them. From germline, CDR1 is MNHNS and CDR2 SASEGT. The CDR3 has 14 amino acids. For the CDR3, the DNA is TGTGCCAGCGATTCAGAGGGGCGAGGAACTGAAGCTTTCTTT. It encodes CASDSEGRGTEAFF.

This clonotype was observed many times. The rearrangement joins TRBV12-3 or TRBV12-4 to TRBJ1-5; 7 positions match TRBD1. The CDR3 length is 14 residues. Trimming cost V 6 bases and J 7 bases; bases outside gene matches: 9. CDR3 sequence: CASRLTGRRQPQHF. Written as DNA, the CDR3 is TGTGCCAGCAGACTGACAGGGCGAAGGCAGCCCCAGCATTTT.

Concerning this clonotype itself: It may be a read error: a sequence one base away is much more abundant. The chain recombines TRBV13 with TRBJ1-1; D gene unclear. This CDR3 region has 15 residues. Germline lookup yields CDR1 PRHDT and CDR2 FYEKMQ (reference sequence). DNA of the CDR3: TGTGCCAGCAGCGTAGGTGCAGGAGGAACATTTGAAGCTTTCTTT. Translating it yields CASSVGAGGTFEAFF.

There are many counts of this clonotype. The J gene is TRBJ2-2, the V gene TRBV7-6; no clear D gene. CDR1 and CDR2 (germline): SGHVS, FNYEAQ. The CDR3 has 13 amino acids. Trimming removed 5 bases at V and 1 base at J, with 5 bases between. In DNA form, the CDR3 reads TGTGCCAGCAGCCGAAGGAACACCGGGGAGCTGTTTTTT. This translates into CASSRRNTGELFF.

The V call is TRBV19, the J call TRBJ2-7; D is undetermined. Germline loops: CDR1 LNHDA, CDR2 SQIVND (reference sequence). The CDR3 extends over 13 amino acids. Trimming removed 8 bases from V and 0 bases from J, with 11 bases in between. CDR3 sequence (DNA): TGTGCCAGTGCTAGAGTCACCTCCTACGAGCAGTACTTC. Translating gives CASARVTSYEQYF.

This clonotype was detected many times. The J gene is TRBJ1-1, the V gene TRBV2; 7 nucleotides line up with TRBD1. Germline V gene lookup returns CDR1 SNHLY and CDR2 FYNNEI. This CDR3 has 15 amino acids. Trimming took 4 bases from V and 5 from J; bases not matched to a gene: 10. This CDR3 is CASSVATGVWTEAFF. In DNA, the CDR3 is TGTGCCAGCAGTGTAGCTACAGGGGTGTGGACTGAAGCTTTCTTT.

The gene calls are TRBV7-2 and TRBJ2-5, with 9 bases aligning to TRBD1. V shed 1 base, J shed 3 bases, and the junction held 6 bases outside the gene matches. This CDR3 is 16 amino acids long. Per the germline V gene, CDR1 is SGHTA and CDR2 is FQGNSA. CDR3 loop: CASSLVPGQGKETQYF. The CDR3 DNA reads TGTGCCAGCAGCTTAGTCCCGGGACAGGGTAAAGAGACCCAGTACTTC. Combining the CDR3 with reference TRBV7-2 and TRBJ2-5 gives the whole variable domain GAGVSQSPSNKVTEKGKDVELRCDPISGHTALYWYRQSLGQGLEFLIYFQGNSAPDKSGLPSDRFSAERTGGSVSTLTIQRTQQEDSAVYLCASSLVPGQGKETQYFGPGTRLLVL.

This clonotype was found many times. V and J are TRBV19 and TRBJ1-2; unclear D gene. The germline V gene has CDR1 LNHDA and CDR2 SQIVND (reference sequence). V dropped 3 bases and J dropped 6 bases, with 17 bases sitting between them. The CDR3 spans 15 residues. The CDR3 loop reads CASSIRPAWPNGYTF. The DNA of the CDR3 is TGTGCCAGTAGTATCCGGCCAGCCTGGCCGAATGGCTACACCTTC.

In this sample, this clonotype turned up many times. The V call is TRBV29-1, the J call TRBJ2-7; 9 nucleotides match TRBD1. This CDR3 spans 15 amino acids. From germline, CDR1 is SQVTM and CDR2 ANQGSEA. With V trimmed by 4 bases and J by 0 bases, 7 bases remained unmatched. CDR3 in amino acids: CSVVFRDRVSYEQYF. In nucleotides, the CDR3 is TGCAGCGTTGTTTTCCGGGACAGGGTCTCCTACGAGCAGTACTTC.

The chain is built from TRBV10-3 and TRBJ2-5, with no clear D. Germline V CDR1 and CDR2: ENHRY, SYGVKD. V was pared by 3 bases and J by 5 bases, with 16 bases between. CDR3 length: 15 amino acids. This chain's CDR3 is CAISDSPGVGETQYF. Here the CDR3 DNA reads TGTGCCATCAGTGACTCGCCTGGGGTCGGGGAGACCCAGTACTTC.

In DNA form, the CDR3 reads TGTGCCAGCAGCCAAGGGGGTGCGACCCAGTACTTC. Its translation: CASSQGGATQYF. This chain joins TRBV4-2 and TRBJ2-5; no reliable D call. The germline V gene has CDR1 LGHNA and CDR2 YNFKEQ. Trimming left V 1 base short and J 7 bases short, with 7 bases between. The CDR3 extends over 12 amino acids.

The chain recombines TRBV27 with TRBJ1-2; 7 nucleotides line up with TRBD1. This CDR3 contains 14 residues. The ends lost 4 bases at V and 5 bases at J; junction bases unmatched: 7. The V gene's germline CDR1 is MNHEY and CDR2 SMNVEV (reference sequence). The CDR3 here is CASSSGLQGYGYTF. The CDR3 nucleotides read TGTGCCAGCAGTTCGGGTCTACAGGGGTATGGCTACACCTTC.

With regard to this clonotype: Being one base from a much bigger clone, this may be a read error. CDR3 loop: CASSQEWAWTGEGTQYF. In nucleotides, the CDR3 is TGCGCCAGCAGCCAAGAGTGGGCCTGGACAGGGGAAGGGACCCAGTACTTC. V gene TRBV4-3 combines with J gene TRBJ2-5; TRBD1 agrees at 9 bases. From germline, CDR1 is LGHNA and CDR2 YSLEER. The J segment lost 7 bases and the V segment lost 0 bases, leaving 12 bases of the junction unmatched. The CDR3 is 17 amino acids.

This clonotype has a count of ten or more. CDR3 DNA: TGTGCCATCAGTGAGCTGGGTCTAGCGGGTGACTACGAGCAGTACTTC. This codes for CAISELGLAGDYEQYF. The chain is built from TRBV10-3 and TRBJ2-7; 8 bases fit TRBD2. CDR1 and CDR2 from the germline V gene are ENHRY and SYGVKD. Trimming at V came to 2 bases and at J to 3 bases, leaving 9 bases not matched to a gene. The CDR3 spans 16 residues.

This clonotype appeared many times. The chain carries TRBV6-6 and TRBJ2-5; unclear D gene. The V gene lost 0 bases and the J gene lost 4 bases, with 12 bases spanning the gap. This CDR3 is built from 15 residues. Germline lookup yields CDR1 MNHNY and CDR2 SVGAGI (reference sequence). CDR3 region: CASSYSIGVAETQYF. DNA for the CDR3: TGTGCCAGCAGTTACTCGATTGGGGTAGCAGAGACCCAGTACTTC.

This clonotype occurred once. This chain joins TRBV19 and TRBJ1-5; maybe TRBD1 (5 bases). The CDR3 has 14 amino acids. Germline-derived CDR1 and CDR2 are LNHDA and SQIVND (reference sequence). V gave up 5 bases and J gave up 14 bases, with 22 bases separating them. CDR3 in amino acids: CASSDHGGSRLEHF. The CDR3 coding sequence is TGTGCCAGTAGTGACCACGGGGGGAGTAGACTCGAGCATTTT.

V usage is TRBV20-1 and J usage is TRBJ2-5; D remains ambiguous. V lost 1 base and J 0 bases, leaving 12 bases between the germline ends. CDR1 and CDR2 (germline): DFQATT, SNEGSKA (reference sequence). CDR3 size: 15 residues. For the CDR3, the DNA is TGCAGTGCTAGAGTGGAAGGGCTGTACCAAGAGACCCAGTACTTC. The encoded protein is CSARVEGLYQETQYF.

Only a few counts were recorded for this clonotype. The CDR3: CASSTTRGGRVAEQYF. DNA for the CDR3: TGTGCCAGCAGCACCACTCGGGGGGGTCGAGTGGCCGAGCAGTACTTC. The V gene is TRBV25-1, the J gene TRBJ2-7, with 8 bases matching TRBD2. V shed 6 bases, J shed 6 bases, and the junction held 16 bases outside the gene matches. The CDR3 contains 16 residues. CDR1 is MGHDK, CDR2 SYGVNS, per germline.

This clonotype appeared many times. The chain links TRBV20-1 to TRBJ1-1; 10 bases are a match to TRBD1. This CDR3 has 13 amino acids. Germline lookup yields CDR1 DFQATT and CDR2 SNEGSKA (reference sequence). Losses at the gene ends were 5 bases for V and 3 bases for J; bases not matched to a gene: 3. CDR3 sequence (DNA): TGCAGTGCTCCGGGACAGGGGCACACTGAAGCTTTCTTT. Its protein product is CSAPGQGHTEAFF.

This clonotype was seen just once. The CDR3, as DNA: TGTGCCAGCAGTAAGGGACAGGGAGGAGTTCAGCCCCAGCATTTT. This translates into CASSKGQGGVQPQHF. J is TRBJ1-5 and V is TRBV6-5; 9 nucleotides agree with TRBD1. CDR3 length: 15 residues. CDR1 MNHEY and CDR2 SVGAGI come from the germline V gene. V shed 5 bases and J 6 bases; nucleotides not matched to a gene: 8.

With regard to this clonotype: One base away lies a much larger clone, so this may be a sequencing read error. The V gene is TRBV7-9, the J gene TRBJ1-5, with 9 bases identical to TRBD1. This CDR3 is built from 14 residues. The ends lost 5 bases at V and 6 bases at J; junction bases unmatched: 5. Germline V gene lookup returns CDR1 SEHNR and CDR2 FQNEAQ (reference sequence). The CDR3: CASSRGQGTQPQHF. The CDR3 region has the DNA TGTGCCAGCAGCCGGGGACAGGGCACTCAGCCCCAGCATTTT.

A word on this clonotype: The CDR3 carries no conserved terminal phenylalanine or tryptophan, so it likely arises from a read error. The limits of the CDR3 on the DNA are not certain, so only TCRdb's listed CDR3 is given. This chain uses TRBV7-9 with TRBJ2-6. CDR1 and CDR2 (germline): SEHNR, FQNEAQ (reference sequence). A total of 8 residues make up the CDR3, ends included. The chain's CDR3 is CASSGETS.

Concerning this clonotype: A read error is possible here, since a much larger clone lies one base away. The genes are TRBV6-1 and TRBJ2-7; no reliable D call. The CDR3 is 12 residues long. The V end was cut by 7 bases, the J end by 6 bases, with 13 bases between. CDR1 MNHNS and CDR2 SASEGT come from the germline V gene. CDR3 sequence (DNA): TGTGCCAGCACGAAGGAGAGATGCGAGCAGTACTTC. It yields the protein CASTKERCEQYF.

This clonotype was counted many times. This chain joins TRBV19 and TRBJ2-6, with D possibly matching TRBD1 (5 bases). This CDR3 has 18 amino acids. Trimming removed 5 bases at V and 0 bases at J, with 17 bases between. Germline loops: CDR1 LNHDA, CDR2 SQIVND (reference sequence). CDR3 sequence (DNA): TGTGCCAGTAGTGCCTCCGGCAGGGCGTCCTCTGGGGCCAACGTCCTGACTTTC. Encoded protein: CASSASGRASSGANVLTF.